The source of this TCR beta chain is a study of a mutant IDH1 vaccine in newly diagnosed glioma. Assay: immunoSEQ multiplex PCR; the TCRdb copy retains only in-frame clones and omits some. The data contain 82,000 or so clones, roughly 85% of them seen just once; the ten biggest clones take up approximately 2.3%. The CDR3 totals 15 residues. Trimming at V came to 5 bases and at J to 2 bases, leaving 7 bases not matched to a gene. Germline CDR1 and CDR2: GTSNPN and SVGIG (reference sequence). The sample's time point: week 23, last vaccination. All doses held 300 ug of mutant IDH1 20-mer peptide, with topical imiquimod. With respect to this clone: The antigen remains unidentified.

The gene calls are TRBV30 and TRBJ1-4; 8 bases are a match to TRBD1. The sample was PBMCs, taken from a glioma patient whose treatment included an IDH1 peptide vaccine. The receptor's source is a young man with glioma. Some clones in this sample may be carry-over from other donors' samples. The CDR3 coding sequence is TGTGCCTGGGGCTCAGGGGGCATCACTAATGAAAAACTGTTTTTT. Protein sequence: CAWGSGGITNEKLFF.